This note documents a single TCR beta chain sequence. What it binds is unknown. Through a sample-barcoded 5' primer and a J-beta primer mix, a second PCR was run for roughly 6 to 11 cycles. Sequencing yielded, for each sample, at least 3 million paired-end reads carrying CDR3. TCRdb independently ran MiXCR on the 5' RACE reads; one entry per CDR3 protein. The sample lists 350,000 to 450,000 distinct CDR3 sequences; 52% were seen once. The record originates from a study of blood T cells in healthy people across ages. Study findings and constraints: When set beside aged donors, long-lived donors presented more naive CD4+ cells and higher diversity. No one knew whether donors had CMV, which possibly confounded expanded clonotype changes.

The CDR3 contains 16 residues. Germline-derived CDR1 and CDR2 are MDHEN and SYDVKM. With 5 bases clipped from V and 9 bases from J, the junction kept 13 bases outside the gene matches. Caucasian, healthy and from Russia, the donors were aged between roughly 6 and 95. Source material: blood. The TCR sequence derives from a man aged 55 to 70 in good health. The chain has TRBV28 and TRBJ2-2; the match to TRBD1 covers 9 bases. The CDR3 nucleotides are TGTGCCAGCAGTACTGCGGGACAGGGTCCGAGGAGGGAGCTGTTTTTT. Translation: CASSTAGQGPRRELFF.